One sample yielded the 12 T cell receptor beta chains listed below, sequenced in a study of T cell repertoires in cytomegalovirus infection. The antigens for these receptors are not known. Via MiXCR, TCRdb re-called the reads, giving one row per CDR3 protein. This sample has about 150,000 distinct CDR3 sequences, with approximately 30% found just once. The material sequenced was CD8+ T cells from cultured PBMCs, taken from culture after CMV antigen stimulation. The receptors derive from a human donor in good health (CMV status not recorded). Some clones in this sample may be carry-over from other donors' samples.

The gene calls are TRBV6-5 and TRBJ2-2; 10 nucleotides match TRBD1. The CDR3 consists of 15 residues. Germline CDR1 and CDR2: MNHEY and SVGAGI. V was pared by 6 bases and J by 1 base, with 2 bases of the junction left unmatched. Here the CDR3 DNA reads TGTGCCAGCAGGGGACAGGGGCGGAACACCGGGGAGCTGTTTTTT. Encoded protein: CASRGQGRNTGELFF.

Here the CDR3 reads CASSWGLADEQFF. As DNA, the CDR3 is TGTGCCAGCAGCTGGGGACTAGCGGATGAGCAGTTCTTC. The genes are TRBV7-2 and TRBJ2-1; 11 bases fit TRBD2. This CDR3 has 13 residues. The trim removed 4 bases at V and 8 bases at J, leaving 1 base unmatched. Germline CDR1 reads SGHTA; CDR2 reads FQGNSA.

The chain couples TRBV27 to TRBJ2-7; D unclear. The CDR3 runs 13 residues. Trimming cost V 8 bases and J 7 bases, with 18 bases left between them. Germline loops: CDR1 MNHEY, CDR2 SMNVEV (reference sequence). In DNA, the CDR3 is TGTGCCAGCCGCCCGGAGCCCGCGAGGGAGCAGTACTTC. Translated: CASRPEPAREQYF.

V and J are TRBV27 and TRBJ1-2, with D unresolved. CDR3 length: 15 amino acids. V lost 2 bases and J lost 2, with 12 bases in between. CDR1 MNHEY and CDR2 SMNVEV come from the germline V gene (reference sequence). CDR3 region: CASSLRPGSNYGYTF. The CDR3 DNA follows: TGTGCCAGCAGTTTACGCCCTGGGTCCAACTATGGCTACACCTTC.

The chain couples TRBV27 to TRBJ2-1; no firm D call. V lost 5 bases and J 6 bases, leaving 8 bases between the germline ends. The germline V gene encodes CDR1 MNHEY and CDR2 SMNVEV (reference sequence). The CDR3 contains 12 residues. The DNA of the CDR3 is TGTGCCAGCAGTCCGTTTCCCAATGAGCAGTTCTTC. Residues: CASSPFPNEQFF.

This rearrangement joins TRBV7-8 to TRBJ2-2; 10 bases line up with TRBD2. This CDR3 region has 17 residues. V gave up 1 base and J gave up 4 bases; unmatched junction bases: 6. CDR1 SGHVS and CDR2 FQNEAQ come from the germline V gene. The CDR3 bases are TGTGCCAGCAGCTTAGTGCCGACTAGCGGGCTCACCGGGGAGCTGTTTTTT. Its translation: CASSLVPTSGLTGELFF.

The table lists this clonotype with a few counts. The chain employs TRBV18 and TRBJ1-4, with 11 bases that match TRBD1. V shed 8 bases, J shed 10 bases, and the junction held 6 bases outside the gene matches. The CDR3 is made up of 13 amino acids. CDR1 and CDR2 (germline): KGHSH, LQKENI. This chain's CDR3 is CASHGTGGGKLFF. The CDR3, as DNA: TGTGCCAGCCATGGGACAGGGGGTGGAAAACTGTTTTTT.

CDR3 sequence reads: CASSLWGLAGENNEQFF. In DNA, the CDR3 is TGTGCCAGCAGTTTATGGGGACTAGCGGGGGAAAACAATGAGCAGTTCTTC. The chain uses TRBV6-6 and TRBJ2-1; 14 bases match TRBD2. V lost 4 bases, J lost 5 bases, and 7 bases stayed unmatched. Germline V gene sequence: CDR1 MNHNY, CDR2 SVGAGI (reference sequence). CDR3 length equals 17 residues.

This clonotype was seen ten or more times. CDR3 residues: CASSDSTAREQYF. CDR3 DNA: TGTGCCAGCAGCGACTCGACAGCGAGGGAGCAGTACTTC. V gene TRBV7-6 combines with J gene TRBJ2-7, with a possible D match to TRBD1 (5 bases). Germline CDR1 is SGHVS and CDR2 is FNYEAQ. CDR3 size: 13 residues. The V and J ends lost 5 bases and 7 bases respectively, with 15 bases between them.

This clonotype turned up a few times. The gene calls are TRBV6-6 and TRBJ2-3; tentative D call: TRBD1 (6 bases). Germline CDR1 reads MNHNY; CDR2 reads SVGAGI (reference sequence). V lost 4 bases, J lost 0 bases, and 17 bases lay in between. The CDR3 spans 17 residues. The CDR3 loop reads CASSWTVSLASTDTQYF. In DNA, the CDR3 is TGTGCCAGCAGTTGGACAGTATCTTTAGCTAGCACAGATACGCAGTATTTT.

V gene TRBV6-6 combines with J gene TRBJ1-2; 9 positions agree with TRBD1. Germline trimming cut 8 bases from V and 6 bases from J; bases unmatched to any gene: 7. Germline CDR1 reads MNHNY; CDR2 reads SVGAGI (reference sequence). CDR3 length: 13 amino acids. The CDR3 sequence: CASDLTGGDGYTF. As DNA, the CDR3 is TGTGCCAGCGACTTGACAGGGGGGGATGGCTACACCTTC.

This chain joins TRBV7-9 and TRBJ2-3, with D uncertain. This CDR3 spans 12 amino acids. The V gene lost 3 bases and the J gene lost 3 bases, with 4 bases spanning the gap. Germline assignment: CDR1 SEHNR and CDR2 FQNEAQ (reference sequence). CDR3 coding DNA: TGTGCCAGCAGCTTTCCGACAGATACGCAGTATTTT. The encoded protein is CASSFPTDTQYF.